The 5 T cell receptor beta chains below come from one sample, sequenced in a study of OX40 agonist ivuxolimab in advanced cancers. Assay used: immunoSEQ multiplex PCR; TCRdb lists only in-frame clones, some missing. The sample has about 160,000 clones, 94% seen once. The sequencing here drew on CD4+ or CD8+ T cells sorted from blood, taken in a trial of the OX40 agonist ivuxolimab. Receptors originate from an adult with an advanced solid tumor such as melanoma, head and neck, liver or kidney cancer.

The chain couples TRBV19 to TRBJ2-3; D is perhaps TRBD2 (6 bases). Germline-derived CDR1 and CDR2 are LNHDA and SQIVND (reference sequence). V lost 8 bases, J lost 2 bases, and 17 bases lay in between. CDR3 length equals 15 residues. CDR3 coding DNA: TGTGCCAGTGGTACGGGACTGAGGGCCACAGATACGCAGTATTTT. It specifies CASGTGLRATDTQYF.

The chain joins TRBV10-3 to TRBJ1-5, with D perhaps TRBD1 (6 bases). Germline V gene lookup returns CDR1 ENHRY and CDR2 SYGVKD. The CDR3 is 16 amino acids. Trimming took 3 bases from V and 5 from J, leaving 17 bases between them. For the CDR3, the DNA is TGTGCCATCAGTGATAGAGGTGAGAGGGGGGATCAGCCCCAGCATTTT. Its protein is CAISDRGERGDQPQHF.

V gene TRBV6-6 combines with J gene TRBJ1-5, with 8 bases lining up with TRBD1. Germline V gene sequence: CDR1 MNHNY, CDR2 SVGAGI (reference sequence). The CDR3 consists of 14 residues. V shed 6 bases and J 11 bases; nucleotides not matched to a gene: 12. The CDR3 bases are TGTGCCAGCAGGCCCCAAACAGGGGGGATCGCCCAGCATTTT. It translates to CASRPQTGGIAQHF.

CDR3 region: CASRSTGMDTQYF. The CDR3 nucleotides are TGTGCCAGCAGATCGACAGGGATGGATACGCAGTATTTT. The rearrangement links TRBV7-2 to TRBJ2-3, with 7 bases fitting TRBD1. V dropped 6 bases and J dropped 6; count of bases not matched to a gene: 6. This CDR3 contains 13 residues. Germline V gives CDR1 SGHTA, CDR2 FQGNSA.

V is TRBV7-9 and J is TRBJ2-3; 13 nucleotides line up with TRBD2. The CDR3 contains 16 residues. CDR1 is SEHNR, CDR2 FQNEAQ, per germline (reference sequence). After removal of 0 bases from V and 3 bases from J, the junction contained 0 bases not matched to a gene. CDR3 DNA: TGTGCCAGCAGCTTAGCACTAGCGGGAGGGACAGATACGCAGTATTTT. It codes for CASSLALAGGTDTQYF.